The 17 T cell receptor beta chains in this list originate from one sample, sequenced in a study of CD8 T cells in ankylosing spondylitis. One entry per CDR3 protein results from TCRdb running MiXCR on the 5' RACE reads. The table records 250,000 to 350,000 distinct CDR3 sequences, around 21% of them present only once. The sequenced sample was blood, either unsorted or a sorted T cell fraction (not recorded which). The receptors derive from a female donor with ankylosing spondylitis or in good health (not recorded which).

This clonotype was seen ten or more times. The genes are TRBV29-1 and TRBJ2-7, with D possibly being TRBD1 (5 bases). V lost 7 bases and J lost 5, with 15 bases in between. Germline CDR1 SQVTM, CDR2 ANQGSEA. The CDR3 is made up of 12 amino acids. The CDR3 coding sequence is TGCAGCGCCTCAAGGCAGGGAAACGAGCAGTACTTC. Encoded protein: CSASRQGNEQYF.

The chain links TRBV4-2 to TRBJ1-1, with D tentatively TRBD1 (5 bases). This CDR3 has 15 residues. Germline CDR1 is LGHNA and CDR2 is YNFKEQ. V lost 3 bases and J 0 bases, leaving 11 bases between the germline ends. The CDR3 nucleotides are TGTGCCAGCAGCCAGGGGGGACGAATGAACACTGAAGCTTTCTTT. Its protein product is CASSQGGRMNTEAFF.

This clonotype was recorded a few times. The V gene is TRBV4-3, the J gene TRBJ2-1; 10 nucleotides agree with TRBD2. Germline-derived CDR1 and CDR2 are LGHNA and YSLEER. With 0 bases clipped from V and 8 bases from J, the junction kept 10 bases outside the gene matches. This CDR3 contains 17 residues. The CDR3 protein is CASSQDSSGRWGDEQFF. CDR3 DNA: TGCGCCAGCAGCCAAGATTCTAGCGGGAGATGGGGTGATGAGCAGTTCTTC.

In this sample, this clonotype turned up many times. The chain links TRBV29-1 to TRBJ2-3; D gene uncertain. Trimming left V 7 bases short and J 9 bases short, with 11 bases between. The CDR3 covers 10 residues. Germline-derived CDR1 and CDR2 are SQVTM and ANQGSEA. CDR3 sequence (DNA): TGCAGCGCGTCGCAGCACACGCAGTATTTT. This translates into CSASQHTQYF.

This clonotype occurred many times. This chain connects TRBV12-3 or TRBV12-4 to TRBJ2-1; D remains ambiguous. Deletions cut 6 bases from V and 3 bases from J, with 12 bases between. This CDR3 contains 14 residues. CDR3 DNA: TGTGCCAGCAGCACTACATCCATCTACAATGAGCAGTTCTTC. It yields the protein CASSTTSIYNEQFF.

This clonotype was recorded at least ten times. The chain is built from TRBV20-1 and TRBJ2-1; 12 nucleotides line up with TRBD2. The germline V gene encodes CDR1 DFQATT and CDR2 SNEGSKA (reference sequence). This CDR3 spans 16 amino acids. Trimming took 1 base from V and 9 from J; bases not matched to a gene: 10. Written as DNA, the CDR3 is TGCAGTGCTAGAGGCCCGACTAGCGGGAGTGCGGCTGAGCAGTTCTTC. Translating it yields CSARGPTSGSAAEQFF.

The V and J genes are TRBV18 and TRBJ2-7, with a tentative D call TRBD2 (5 bases). V lost 3 bases and J 1 base, leaving 10 bases between the germline ends. The germline V gene has CDR1 KGHSH and CDR2 LQKENI. CDR3 length equals 14 residues. The CDR3 protein is CASSPHGESYEQYF. CDR3 DNA sequence: TGTGCCAGCTCACCTCACGGGGAGTCCTACGAGCAGTACTTC.

The chain is built from TRBV5-4 and TRBJ2-3; 7 nucleotides match TRBD1. This CDR3 has 14 amino acids. With 9 bases clipped from V and 0 bases from J, the junction kept 7 bases outside the gene matches. Germline CDR1 reads SGHNT; CDR2 reads YYREEE (reference sequence). For the CDR3, the DNA is TGTGCCAATTCAGGGGGATCGAGCACAGATACGCAGTATTTT. Its protein is CANSGGSSTDTQYF.

The J gene is TRBJ2-1, the V gene TRBV7-9; D gene unclear. This CDR3 region has 16 residues. Trimming took 4 bases from V and 5 from J, leaving 18 bases between them. Germline assignment: CDR1 SEHNR and CDR2 FQNEAQ (reference sequence). This CDR3 reads CASSSPAPSANNEQFF. CDR3 DNA sequence: TGTGCCAGCAGCTCTCCAGCCCCCTCAGCAAACAATGAGCAGTTCTTC.

Notes on this clonotype: A junction boundary mismatches the germline segment, possibly from a read error. This chain joins TRBV10-3 and TRBJ2-1; tentative D call: TRBD2 (6 bases). Germline V lookup: CDR1 ENHRY, CDR2 SYGVKD. The CDR3 consists of 12 residues. The CDR3 DNA follows: TGTGCCATCAGTGAACCCGGGAGAAAGTCGATGTTC. It encodes CAISEPGRKSMF.

This clonotype was found a few times. Germline is not matched at one junction end, which may reflect a read error. The V gene is TRBV6-2 or TRBV6-3, the J gene TRBJ2-4, with D perhaps matching TRBD1 or TRBD2 (5 bases each). The CDR3 consists of 14 residues. CDR1 is MNHEY, CDR2 SVGEGT, per germline. The chain's CDR3 is CASGYTGPMGIQYF. The CDR3 DNA is TGTGCCAGCGGTTATACGGGGCCGATGGGCATTCAGTACTTC.

This clonotype was seen a handful of times. V is TRBV7-2 and J is TRBJ2-7, with TRBD2 matching over 7 bases. J lost 2 bases, V lost 1 base, and 5 bases had no gene match. The CDR3 runs 15 residues. Germline CDR1 reads SGHTA; CDR2 reads FQGNSA. The CDR3 bases are TGTGCCAGCAGCTTAGTTTGGACTAGTCCCTACGAGCAGTACTTC. Protein: CASSLVWTSPYEQYF.

The chain recombines TRBV4-3 with TRBJ2-1; D may be TRBD2 (5 bases). V lost 5 bases and J 6 bases, leaving 8 bases between the germline ends. The CDR3 covers 12 residues. Germline CDR1 and CDR2: LGHNA and YSLEER. The CDR3 region is CASSASGNEQFF. The CDR3 DNA reads as TGCGCCAGCAGCGCGAGCGGCAATGAGCAGTTCTTC.

This sequence joins TRBV28 and TRBJ2-1, with D possibly being TRBD2 (6 bases). CDR1 MDHEN and CDR2 SYDVKM come from the germline V gene. This CDR3 comprises 14 residues. Trimming took 2 bases from V and 5 from J, leaving 10 bases between them. The CDR3 coding sequence is TGTGCCAGCAGTTTACCGGGGGATGACAATGAGCAGTTCTTC. Translating it yields CASSLPGDDNEQFF.

V gene TRBV7-8 combines with J gene TRBJ1-2; 7 bases are a match to TRBD1. V was clipped by 5 bases and J by 4 bases; unmatched bases: 7. This CDR3 is built from 14 residues. Germline CDR1 reads SGHVS; CDR2 reads FQNEAQ. CDR3 amino acids: CASSAGQNLYGYTF. The CDR3 DNA follows: TGTGCCAGCAGCGCGGGACAGAACCTCTATGGCTACACCTTC.

J is TRBJ2-7 and V is TRBV6-2 or TRBV6-3; no definite D call. The CDR3 is made up of 13 amino acids. V dropped 7 bases and J dropped 5 bases, with 15 bases sitting between them. CDR1 and CDR2 (germline): MNHEY, SVGEGT. The CDR3 nucleotides are TGTGCCAGCAAGGTAGGGATCACGAACGAGCAGTACTTC. It yields the protein CASKVGITNEQYF.

This chain links TRBV20-1 with TRBJ2-7; D tentatively reads TRBD1 or TRBD2 (5 bases each). The CDR3 is made up of 13 amino acids. Germline V CDR1 and CDR2: DFQATT, SNEGSKA (reference sequence). Trimming took 5 bases from V and 5 from J, leaving 16 bases between them. CDR3 bases: TGCAGTGCTGGACCAGGGACGGCGGACGAGCAGTACTTC. Protein product: CSAGPGTADEQYF.